The clone carrying this T cell receptor (beta chain) was detected ten times or more. The target antigen is unknown. This sample was included in a study of read filtering for tumor transcriptome and immune sequencing. Study information: DNase treatment preceded whole-transcriptome library preparation. IR-seq gave about 3.5 to 10.27 million TCR reads per sample; RNA-seq gave roughly 80 to 1273. Study-wide findings and caveats: Roughly 82% of IR-seq clonotypes had a single read, yet these held about 3.4% of reads.

Molecular barcoded adaptors covering alpha/delta and beta/gamma chains were used on 400 ng RNA. Using its own MiXCR run on the reads, TCRdb lists one record per CDR3 protein. The table has over 50,000 distinct CDR3 sequences, more than 11% seen once. This CDR3 contains 14 residues. Germline CDR1 is LGHDT and CDR2 is YNNKEL (reference sequence). V dropped 4 bases and J dropped 6 bases, with 13 bases sitting between them. Every patient had bone marrow sampled while the disease was active. Sequenced sample: a population of CD138-negative cells sorted from bone marrow. The V call is TRBV3-1, the J call TRBJ2-1, with a tentative D call TRBD1 (5 bases). The TCR comes from a donor at least 40 years old with multiple myeloma. CDR3 region: CASSLKGRVNEQFF. The CDR3 DNA follows: TGTGCCAGCAGCCTCAAGGGGCGTGTCAATGAGCAGTTCTTC.